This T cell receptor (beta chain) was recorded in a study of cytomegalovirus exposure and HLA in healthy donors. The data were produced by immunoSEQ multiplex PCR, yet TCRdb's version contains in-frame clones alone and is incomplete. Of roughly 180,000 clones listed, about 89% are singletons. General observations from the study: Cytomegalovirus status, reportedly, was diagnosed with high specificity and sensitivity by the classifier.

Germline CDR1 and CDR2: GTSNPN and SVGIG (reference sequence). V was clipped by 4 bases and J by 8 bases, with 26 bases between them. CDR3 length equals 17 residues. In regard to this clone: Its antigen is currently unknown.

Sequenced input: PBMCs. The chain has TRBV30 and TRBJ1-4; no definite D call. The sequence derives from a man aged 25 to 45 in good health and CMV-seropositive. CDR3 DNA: TGTGCCTGGATATCACCCGCGGTAGGAGTAGGTGGGGAAAAACTGTTTTTT. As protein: CAWISPAVGVGGEKLFF.